This TCR beta chain appears in the sequencing data of a study of T cell responses to AZD1222 COVID-19 vaccine. Sequenced by immunoSEQ multiplex PCR; TCRdb stores in-frame clones only, minus some. The profile shows some 120,000 clones, approximately 91% of them singletons. Points from the study as a whole: Researchers took repertoire samples only after the peak T cell response had come. White British donors predominated, females outnumbered males, and clonal diversity was possibly underestimated. Seropositivity was recorded at baseline in only a handful of AZD1222 recipients.

This clone was found once. Its target is unknown. CDR1 ENHRY and CDR2 SYGVKD come from the germline V gene. The V end lost 8 bases, the J end lost 6 bases, and 10 bases lay between the germline ends. There are 11 residues in the CDR3. The sequence derives from an adult in good health. The V call is TRBV10-3, the J call TRBJ1-1; D is unclear. The specimen was peripheral blood, collected on day 0 of AZD1222 vaccination. CDR3 loop: CAIGSGAEAFF. CDR3 nucleotides: TGTGCCATCGGTTCCGGCGCTGAAGCTTTCTTT.